The 24 T cell receptor beta chains listed next were all sequenced from one sample in a study of beta chain features in type 1 diabetes. The sequenced template was cDNA made from the entire isolated RNA. Measured with immunoSEQ multiplex PCR; TCRdb has only the in-frame clones, and not every one. The table records approximately 140,000 clones, less than 8.5% of them present only once. The specimen was central memory CD4+ T cells from blood. These receptors were taken from a woman aged 25-40 years in good health.

The chain joins TRBV5-1 to TRBJ2-5; 7 bases fit TRBD1. The germline V gene has CDR1 SGHRS and CDR2 YFSETQ. Trimming removed 0 bases from V and 2 bases from J; junction bases left unmatched: 1. The CDR3 runs to 14 residues. The CDR3 reads CASSLGRGQETQYF. The CDR3 bases are TGCGCCAGCAGCTTGGGCAGGGGGCAAGAGACCCAGTACTTC.

This clone was detected a few times. The CDR3 DNA sequence: TGTGCCAGCAGTTACTGGTCCTCGACAGGGAGTTTTGGCTACACCTTC. Translated: CASSYWSSTGSFGYTF. V and J are TRBV6-5 and TRBJ1-2; 7 nucleotides match TRBD1. The V gene end was trimmed by 1 base and the J gene end by 7 bases; junction bases not matched to a gene: 12. This CDR3 has 16 amino acids. CDR1 is MNHEY, CDR2 SVGAGI, per germline.

A few counts support this clone. The chain has TRBV4-2 and TRBJ2-4; 8 bases are a match to TRBD2. The ends lost 3 bases at V and 5 bases at J; junction bases unmatched: 9. Germline CDR1 LGHNA, CDR2 YNFKEQ. CDR3 length equals 16 residues. CDR3 DNA: TGTGCCAGCAGCCACGCAGTAGCGGGATTGGAAAACATTCAGTACTTC. It yields the protein CASSHAVAGLENIQYF.

In its sample, this clone was seen many times. The gene calls are TRBV29-1 and TRBJ1-1, with D unresolved. Germline V gene data show CDR1 as SQVTM and CDR2 as ANQGSEA. The CDR3 length is 10 residues. V was clipped by 4 bases and J by 11 bases, with 11 bases between them. In DNA form, the CDR3 reads TGCAGCGTTGTTGAGGTGGTTGCTTTCTTT. It codes for CSVVEVVAFF. Using reference TRBV29-1 and TRBJ1-1 for the parts outside the CDR3, the full variable domain is SAVISQKPSRDICQRGTSLTIQCQVDSQVTMMFWYRQQPGQSLTLIATANQGSEATYESGFVIDKFPISRPNLTFSTLTVSNMSPEDSSIYLCSVVEVVAFFGQGTRLTVV.

The sample holds a few counts of this clone. For the CDR3, the DNA is TGTGCCATCAGTCAGAGCGGAGATGGGGAGACCCAGTACTTC. Its protein is CAISQSGDGETQYF. The rearrangement uses TRBV10-3 and TRBJ2-5, with a tentative D call TRBD2 (5 bases). Germline V CDR1 and CDR2: ENHRY, SYGVKD. There are 14 residues in the CDR3. The ends were cut back, 5 bases at V and 5 bases at J, with 15 bases in the middle.

This clone was recorded once. V and J are TRBV6-5 and TRBJ2-1; D might be TRBD1 (6 bases). V was clipped by 7 bases and J by 6 bases, with 16 bases between them. The CDR3 has 14 residues. In germline, CDR1 is MNHEY, CDR2 SVGAGI. CDR3: CASNFSGVGNEQFF. CDR3 nucleotide sequence: TGTGCCAGCAACTTTTCAGGGGTCGGCAATGAGCAGTTCTTC.

This clone was detected only a few times. The J gene is TRBJ2-1, the V gene TRBV11-2; TRBD2 matches at 12 bases. The trim removed 0 bases at V and 6 bases at J, leaving 6 bases unmatched. Germline CDR1 is SGHAT and CDR2 is FQNNGV. CDR3 length: 17 residues. The CDR3 here is CASSLESTSGSGNEQFF. The CDR3 bases are TGTGCCAGCAGCTTAGAATCGACTAGCGGGAGCGGCAATGAGCAGTTCTTC.

The sample holds a few counts of this clone. This same CDR3 is encoded by further DNA sequences in the sample. This chain connects TRBV5-1 to TRBJ1-4; the D gene is possibly TRBD1 (5 bases). Germline V gene data show CDR1 as SGHRS and CDR2 as YFSETQ. The V gene lost 0 bases and the J gene lost 3 bases, with 9 bases spanning the gap. CDR3 length equals 15 residues. The CDR3 loop reads CASSLDPGSNEKLFF. Written as DNA, the CDR3 is TGCGCCAGCAGCTTGGATCCAGGGTCTAATGAAAAACTGTTTTTT.

In this sample, this clone turned up a few times. This rearrangement joins TRBV6-6 to TRBJ2-1; TRBD1 matches 11 bases. The V segment lost 7 bases and the J segment 3 bases; nucleotides outside the gene matches: 5. The germline CDR1 and CDR2 sequences are MNHNY and SVGAGI (reference sequence). This CDR3 is built from 15 residues. The CDR3 spells CASTVGQGDYNEQFF. The CDR3 DNA reads TGTGCCAGCACCGTGGGACAGGGGGACTACAATGAGCAGTTCTTC.

This clone appeared a few times. The chain has TRBV7-8 and TRBJ2-7; possibly TRBD2 for D (6 bases). Trimming removed 5 bases at V and 5 bases at J, with 25 bases between. CDR3 length: 17 residues. Germline V CDR1 and CDR2: SGHVS, FQNEAQ. The CDR3 reads CASSPRGGAGVLNEQYF. The DNA of the CDR3 is TGTGCCAGCAGCCCCCGGGGAGGAGCCGGGGTCCTGAACGAGCAGTACTTC.

The chain joins TRBV30 to TRBJ2-2; 7 nucleotides agree with TRBD2. The CDR3 spans 15 residues. J was trimmed by 3 bases and V by 3 bases; bases with no gene match: 7. The germline gives CDR1 GTSNPN, CDR2 SVGIG (reference sequence). CDR3 residues: CAWSWGGSDTGELFF. CDR3 coding DNA: TGTGCCTGGAGCTGGGGAGGGTCGGACACCGGGGAGCTGTTTTTT.

The chain links TRBV7-3 to TRBJ2-1, with a weak D call TRBD2 (5 bases). Trimming removed 5 bases from V and 0 bases from J, with 14 bases in between. Germline V gene lookup returns CDR1 SGHTA and CDR2 FQGTGA. The CDR3 length is 16 residues. In nucleotides, the CDR3 is TGTGCCAGCAGCAGGACTCCTAGGAGCTCCTACAATGAGCAGTTCTTC. Its translation: CASSRTPRSSYNEQFF.

This clone was seen more than once but under ten times. The J gene is TRBJ1-5, the V gene TRBV7-8, with 8 bases fitting TRBD1. After removal of 5 bases from V and 2 bases from J, the junction contained 14 bases not matched to a gene. CDR1 is SGHVS, CDR2 FQNEAQ, per germline. CDR3 size: 18 residues. The CDR3: CASSKLSGGRGGNQPQHF. The CDR3 DNA is TGTGCCAGCAGCAAACTATCAGGGGGCAGGGGGGGCAATCAGCCCCAGCATTTT.

In this sample, this clone turned up a few times. The chain has TRBV7-3 and TRBJ2-1; TRBD2 matches at 10 bases. V lost 1 base, J lost 10 bases, and 10 bases stayed unmatched. Germline loops: CDR1 SGHTA, CDR2 FQGTGA. This CDR3 has 16 amino acids. CDR3 sequence reads: CASSLSRTSGVWEQFF. DNA for the CDR3: TGTGCCAGCAGCTTAAGTAGAACTAGCGGGGTATGGGAGCAGTTCTTC. Looking up the rest from reference TRBV7-3 and TRBJ2-1 gives the full variable domain: GAGVSQTPSNKVTEKGKYVELRCDPISGHTALYWYRQSLGQGPEFLIYFQGTGAADDSGLPNDRFFAVRPEGSVSTLKIQRTERGDSAVYLCASSLSRTSGVWEQFFGPGTRLTVL.

This clone was counted only a few times. The chain carries TRBV6-5 and TRBJ1-1; no definite D call. Germline loops: CDR1 MNHEY, CDR2 SVGAGI. The CDR3 has 14 residues. The V end was cut by 4 bases, the J end by 0 bases, with 9 bases between. CDR3 sequence: CASSFEALNTEAFF. The DNA of the CDR3 is TGTGCCAGCAGTTTCGAGGCCCTGAACACTGAAGCTTTCTTT.

CDR3 region: CATSRDLPGRGGNEQFF. The DNA for the CDR3 is TGTGCCACCAGCAGAGATTTACCCGGGAGGGGCGGAAATGAGCAGTTCTTC. The V gene is TRBV15, the J gene TRBJ2-1; 8 nucleotides match TRBD2. Germline CDR1 LNHNV, CDR2 YYDKDF (reference sequence). This CDR3 region has 17 residues. The V gene end was trimmed by 0 bases and the J gene end by 7 bases; junction bases not matched to a gene: 11.

This clone came up a few times. The chain recombines TRBV14 with TRBJ2-3; 13 bases fit TRBD2. CDR3 length: 19 residues. J lost 4 bases, V lost 5 bases, and 15 bases had no gene match. Germline CDR1 and CDR2: SGHDN and FVKESK. The CDR3 spells CASSSTTSGRPPEPDTQYF. The CDR3 bases are TGTGCCAGCAGCTCTACGACTAGCGGGAGGCCGCCGGAACCAGATACGCAGTATTTT.

The chain combines TRBV7-2 with TRBJ2-4; 8 bases line up with TRBD1. Germline trimming cut 5 bases from V and 7 bases from J; bases unmatched to any gene: 7. Germline CDR1 is SGHTA and CDR2 is FQGNSA. The CDR3 loop spans 14 amino acids. CDR3 DNA sequence: TGTGCCAGCAGCCCCCAGGGGGCTGGGAACATTCAGTACTTC. Protein product: CASSPQGAGNIQYF. The full variable domain, with the rest looked up from reference TRBV7-2 and TRBJ2-4, is GAGVSQSPSNKVTEKGKDVELRCDPISGHTALYWYRQSLGQGLEFLIYFQGNSAPDKSGLPSDRFSAERTGGSVSTLTIQRTQQEDSAVYLCASSPQGAGNIQYFGAGTRLSVL.

The V gene is TRBV28, the J gene TRBJ2-7; TRBD2 matches 16 bases. Germline trimming cut 6 bases from V and 6 bases from J; bases unmatched to any gene: 8. In germline, CDR1 is MDHEN, CDR2 SYDVKM. The CDR3 loop spans 16 amino acids. CDR3 DNA: TGTGCCAGCAGCACGGGACTAGCGGGAGGGCGGGCCGAGCAGTACTTC. Its translation: CASSTGLAGGRAEQYF.

This clone occurred a few times. The chain links TRBV18 to TRBJ1-5; no firm D call. CDR1 is KGHSH, CDR2 LQKENI, per germline. The CDR3 loop spans 13 amino acids. Trimming left V 2 bases short and J 3 bases short, with 5 bases between. The CDR3 nucleotides read TGTGCCAGCTCACCAGGGCTCAATCAGCCCCAGCATTTT. Translating it yields CASSPGLNQPQHF.

This clone was detected ten times or more. The V and J genes are TRBV27 and TRBJ1-2; the match to TRBD1 covers 7 bases. CDR1 and CDR2 from the germline V gene are MNHEY and SMNVEV (reference sequence). The junction had 5 bases not matched to a gene; V was cut back by 8 bases and J by 2 bases. The CDR3 is made up of 13 amino acids. The CDR3 spells CASGRTGNYGYTF. CDR3 in DNA: TGTGCCAGCGGCCGGACAGGCAACTATGGCTACACCTTC.

This clone was found a few times. The chain uses TRBV28 and TRBJ1-1; D possibly corresponds to TRBD1 (6 bases). Per the germline V gene, CDR1 is MDHEN and CDR2 is SYDVKM. The CDR3 loop spans 15 amino acids. Between the trimmed V and J ends, which lost 4 bases and 6 bases, there was a span of 18 bases. The CDR3 DNA reads as TGTGCCAGCAGTTCTGCGCAGGGGCGGTTTCCTGAAGCTTTCTTT. Translation gives CASSSAQGRFPEAFF.

The chain couples TRBV19 to TRBJ2-1; 9 nucleotides match TRBD2. The CDR3 totals 14 residues. The germline gives CDR1 LNHDA, CDR2 SQIVND (reference sequence). Losses at the gene ends were 5 bases for V and 5 bases for J; bases not matched to a gene: 4. The CDR3 region is CASSPRGRDNEQFF. For the CDR3, the DNA is TGTGCCAGTAGTCCGCGCGGGAGGGACAATGAGCAGTTCTTC.

This clone was seen many times. The chain has TRBV14 and TRBJ2-7; 7 positions agree with TRBD1. Germline CDR1 and CDR2: SGHDN and FVKESK. Trimming cost V 1 base and J 4 bases; bases outside gene matches: 16. There are 18 residues in the CDR3. In DNA form, the CDR3 reads TGTGCCAGCAGCCAAGTTCAGGGACAGACCGGGTCGGTATACGAGCAGTACTTC. Its translation is CASSQVQGQTGSVYEQYF.